The entry that follows covers one T cell receptor (beta chain) sequence. These data are taken from a study of blood T cell repertoires in COVID-19. About the study: There were acute and convalescent COVID-19 samples, and they came from the United States, Italy and Spain. PBMCs, B-cell-depleted T cells, or T cells provided the cDNA or gDNA that made up the material.

The CDR3 spans 12 residues. V was cut by 5 bases and J by 3 bases, with 8 bases left in between. Germline-derived CDR1 and CDR2 are SGHRS and YFSETQ. Authors' processing steps: Amplifying reference gene primers gave estimates of nucleated cell counts. TCRdb's copy holds only in-frame clones and misses some; the assay was immunoSEQ multiplex PCR. The V and J calls and clone size are taken from that table; D and trimming were inferred from the DNA. The sample contains some 230,000 clones, 83% of which appear only once. This rearrangement joins TRBV5-1 to TRBJ1-2, with D uncertain. The sample was peripheral blood. This TCR derives from a woman aged 50 to 65 with acute or convalescent COVID-19. The CDR3 is CASSASDYGYTF. The CDR3 DNA reads TGCGCCAGCAGTGCCAGCGACTATGGCTACACCTTC.